This TCR beta chain was documented in a study of metastatic and nonmetastatic thyroid tumors. Study details: Across blood and tumor or nodule tissue, repertoires from malignant and benign thyroid patients were compared with one another.

Via MiXCR, TCRdb re-called the PCR reads. The sample records roughly 40,000 clones, around 17% being singletons. Among the patients, none had received any treatment before thyroid surgery. V lost 1 base, J lost 6 bases, and 12 bases lay in between. This CDR3 comprises 14 residues. Per the germline V gene, CDR1 is SGHDN and CDR2 is FVKESK. Sequenced material: blood. The TCR sequence derives from a female donor with papillary thyroid cancer or a benign thyroid nodule (not recorded which). Some clones in this sample may be carry-over from other donors' samples. The genes are TRBV14 and TRBJ1-2, with TRBD1 as a possible D gene (5 bases). The DNA for the CDR3 is TGTGCCAGCAGCCAAGGGTTCAGGGAAGATGGCTACACCTTC. It specifies CASSQGFREDGYTF.